A single T cell receptor beta chain is shown here with its context. This record comes from a study of blood T cell repertoires in COVID-19. Study information: The origin of the acute and convalescent COVID-19 samples was the United States, Italy and Spain. Sources were T cells, B-cell-depleted T cells, or PBMCs; the material itself was cDNA or gDNA.

This CDR3 contains 16 residues. Germline lookup yields CDR1 LNHNV and CDR2 YYDKDF (reference sequence). Trimming took off 7 bases at V and 6 bases at J, with 22 bases between the two ends. Original processing notes: Estimated nucleated cell counts came from reference gene primer amplification. Assay used: immunoSEQ multiplex PCR; TCRdb lists only in-frame clones, some missing. The D gene and trimming were derived from the DNA, and the V and J assignments and clone size from that table. This table holds 45,000 to 55,000 clones, about 83% found once. The sequence derives from a human donor in a cohort sampled during active COVID-19. The chain is built from TRBV15 and TRBJ2-1; perhaps TRBD1 as D (5 bases). Sequenced: peripheral blood. CDR3 sequence: CATTLGVPRAANEQFF. The CDR3 bases are TGTGCCACCACCCTAGGGGTGCCCAGGGCAGCCAATGAGCAGTTCTTC.